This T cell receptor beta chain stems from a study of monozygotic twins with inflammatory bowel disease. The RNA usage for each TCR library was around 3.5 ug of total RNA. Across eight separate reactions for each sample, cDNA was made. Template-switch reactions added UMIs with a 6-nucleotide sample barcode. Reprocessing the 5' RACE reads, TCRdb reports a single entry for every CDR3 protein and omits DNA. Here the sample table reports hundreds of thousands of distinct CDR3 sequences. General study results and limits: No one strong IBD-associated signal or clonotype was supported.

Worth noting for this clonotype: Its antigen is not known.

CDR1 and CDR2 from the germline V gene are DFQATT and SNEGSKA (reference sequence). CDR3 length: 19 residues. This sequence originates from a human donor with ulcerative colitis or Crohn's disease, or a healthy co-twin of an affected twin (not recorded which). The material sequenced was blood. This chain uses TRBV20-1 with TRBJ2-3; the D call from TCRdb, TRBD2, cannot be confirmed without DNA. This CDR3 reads CSAGPVMAGLAGVEDTQYF.